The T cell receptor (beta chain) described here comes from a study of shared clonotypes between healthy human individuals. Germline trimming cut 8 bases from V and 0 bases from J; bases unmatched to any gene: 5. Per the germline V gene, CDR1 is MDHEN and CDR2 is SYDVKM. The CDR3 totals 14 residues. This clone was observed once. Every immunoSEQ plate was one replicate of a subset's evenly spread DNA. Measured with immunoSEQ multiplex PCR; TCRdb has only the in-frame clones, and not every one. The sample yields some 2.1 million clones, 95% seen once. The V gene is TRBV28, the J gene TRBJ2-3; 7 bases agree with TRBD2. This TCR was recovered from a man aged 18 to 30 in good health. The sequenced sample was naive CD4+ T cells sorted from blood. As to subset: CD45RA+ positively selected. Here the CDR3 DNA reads TGTGCCAGCTGGGCTAGCGGTAGCACAGATACGCAGTATTTT. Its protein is CASWASGSTDTQYF.